In this sample, the clone carrying this TCR beta chain turned up a few times. Produced via immunoSEQ multiplex PCR; TCRdb's table is partial and in-frame only. The sample records about 980,000 clones, 76% being singletons. The sample originates from a study of shared clonotypes between healthy human individuals. About the research overall: Donor composition was two women and three men, aged 18 to 49.

Germline V gene lookup returns CDR1 SGHDN and CDR2 FVKESK. The CDR3 length is 16 residues. V lost 0 bases and J lost 10, with 16 bases in between. The TCR was taken from a man in his late teens or twenties in good health. The source material was memory CD4+ T cells sorted from blood. Subset defined: CD45RA-negative fraction. The rearrangement uses TRBV14 and TRBJ1-6; D call uncertain. The CDR3 protein is CASSQDIVGSGSPLHF. Written as DNA, the CDR3 is TGTGCCAGCAGCCAAGATATAGTCGGATCGGGATCACCCCTCCACTTT.